The 30 T cell receptor beta chains listed next were all sequenced from one sample in a study of T cells in Graves' hyperthyroidism and ophthalmopathy (dated by TCRdb to between 2018 and 2021). Preparation of the library involved multiplex PCR. Sequencing was performed on an Illumina HiSeq 2000. TCR beta CDR3 regions were amplified from RNA transcripts. The first round of RT-PCR for the TCR CDR3 was performed with the HTBI primer set and the Qiagen OneStep RT-PCR kit. In-frame beta chains were kept once TCRdb had trimmed the public reads at Q25 with fastp and called clones with MiXCR. Rows matching on CDR3 protein sequence are summarized as one entry with the most common DNA and genes. The sample table holds some 200,000 distinct CDR3 sequences, of which under 20% were seen once. The ten largest clones capture roughly 50% of the sample. Sequenced: blood. Receptors were obtained from a man aged 50-59 years with Graves' hyperthyroidism.

This clonotype showed up many times. The J gene is TRBJ1-1, the V gene TRBV7-9; D gene ambiguous. The germline V gene has CDR1 SEHNR and CDR2 FQNEAQ (reference sequence). The V and J ends lost 1 base and 6 bases respectively, with 15 bases between them. The CDR3 totals 15 residues. The CDR3 spells CASSLEVGGGAEAFF. The DNA of the CDR3 is TGTGCCAGCAGCTTAGAGGTCGGAGGTGGCGCTGAAGCTTTCTTT.

This chain connects TRBV18 to TRBJ1-2; 8 positions agree with TRBD1. Germline V CDR1 and CDR2: KGHSH, LQKENI. This CDR3 has 16 residues. V trimming: 6 bases; J trimming: 7 bases; junction bases outside the gene matches: 16. CDR3 sequence (DNA): TGTGCCAGCTCCCCGAGTCGGACAGGGACGCTTGGTGGCTACACCTTC. It encodes CASSPSRTGTLGGYTF.

The sample holds many counts of this clonotype. The rearrangement links TRBV5-1 to TRBJ2-7; 9 nucleotides agree with TRBD2. V was clipped by 4 bases and J by 3 bases; unmatched bases: 8. CDR3 length: 15 residues. From germline, CDR1 is SGHRS and CDR2 YFSETQ. In DNA form, the CDR3 reads TGCGCCAGCAGCCCGGAGACTAGCGGCAACTACGAGCAGTACTTC. This encodes CASSPETSGNYEQYF.

There are many counts of this clonotype. The chain carries TRBV7-8 and TRBJ2-3; 9 bases map to TRBD2. The germline V gene encodes CDR1 SGHVS and CDR2 FQNEAQ. Trimming cost V 0 bases and J 1 base; bases outside gene matches: 8. This CDR3 comprises 18 residues. CDR3 sequence: CASSLARASGVRTDTQYF. The DNA for the CDR3 is TGTGCCAGCAGCTTAGCGCGGGCTAGCGGGGTCCGCACAGATACGCAGTATTTT.

The chain couples TRBV7-8 to TRBJ1-1, with D possibly TRBD1 on 5 matching bases. V was shortened by 1 base and J by 3 bases, with 12 bases between the two germline ends. This CDR3 has 15 residues. Germline loops: CDR1 SGHVS, CDR2 FQNEAQ. The CDR3 coding sequence is TGTGCCAGCAGCTTAGTGGGGGGAGGGTACACTGAAGCTTTCTTT. Protein sequence: CASSLVGGGYTEAFF.

This clonotype has at least ten counts. The chain uses TRBV12-3 or TRBV12-4 and TRBJ2-1; D unclear. Trimming took 6 bases from V and 10 from J, leaving 10 bases between them. The CDR3 length is 11 residues. CDR3 sequence reads: CASSRGSEQFF. DNA for the CDR3: TGTGCCAGCAGCCGAGGATCCGAGCAGTTCTTC.

This clonotype showed up many times. The CDR3 reads CASSLGTFGTDTQYF. The CDR3 DNA sequence: TGCGCCAGCAGCCTGGGAACTTTTGGCACAGATACGCAGTATTTT. The rearrangement joins TRBV5-1 to TRBJ2-3; D is unresolved. V dropped 4 bases and J dropped 1 base, with 13 bases sitting between them. This CDR3 has 15 amino acids. Germline V CDR1 and CDR2: SGHRS, YFSETQ.

This clonotype was counted ten times or more. The chain employs TRBV20-1 and TRBJ2-1; the match to TRBD2 covers 9 bases. The germline V gene encodes CDR1 DFQATT and CDR2 SNEGSKA (reference sequence). J lost 3 bases, V lost 3 bases, and 3 bases had no gene match. The length of the CDR3 is 14 residues. In DNA form, the CDR3 reads TGCAGTGCTAGGTTAGCGGGAGTCTACAATGAGCAGTTCTTC. This codes for CSARLAGVYNEQFF.

Note on this clonotype: The germline gene is not matched at one end of the junction; a read error may be the cause. This chain links TRBV5-6 with TRBJ1-1; D might be TRBD1 (6 bases). The CDR3 consists of 16 residues. Germline CDR1 reads SGHDT; CDR2 reads YYEEEE. Here the CDR3 reads CASSLRQGGRNTEAFF. In DNA, the CDR3 is TGTGCCAGCAGCTTGAGACAAGGGGGGAGGAACACTGAGGCTTTCTTT.

The genes are TRBV24-1 and TRBJ2-3; 8 bases agree with TRBD1. CDR1 and CDR2 from the germline V gene are KGHDR and SFDVKD. The CDR3 contains 15 residues. The junction had 3 bases not matched to a gene; V was cut back by 4 bases and J by 1 base. CDR3 coding DNA: TGTGCCACCAGTGAAAGACAGGGGCGCACAGATACGCAGTATTTT. It is translated as CATSERQGRTDTQYF.

This clonotype has at least ten counts. The chain couples TRBV7-9 to TRBJ2-3; no clear D. Trimming left V 6 bases short and J 2 bases short, with 12 bases between. The CDR3 extends over 14 amino acids. CDR1 and CDR2 (germline): SEHNR, FQNEAQ (reference sequence). CDR3 nucleotides: TGTGCCAGCAGGGTTTCCGGTTCCACAGATACGCAGTATTTT. As protein: CASRVSGSTDTQYF.

This clonotype was found many times. This sequence joins TRBV6-1 and TRBJ2-1; 9 nucleotides line up with TRBD1. The CDR3 is 15 amino acids. J lost 2 bases, V lost 2 bases, and 1 base had no gene match. Per germline, CDR1 MNHNS and CDR2 SASEGT. The CDR3 protein is CASSERQGAYNEQFF. The CDR3, as DNA: TGTGCCAGCAGTGAAAGACAGGGGGCCTACAATGAGCAGTTCTTC.

Many counts were recorded for this clonotype. This chain uses TRBV7-8 with TRBJ1-5, with D uncertain. The ends were cut back, 3 bases at V and 3 bases at J, with 9 bases in the middle. This CDR3 is 14 amino acids long. CDR1 and CDR2 (germline): SGHVS, FQNEAQ. The DNA for the CDR3 is TGTGCCAGCAGCTTCCCCGGATACAATCAGCCCCAGCATTTT. It is translated as CASSFPGYNQPQHF.

This clonotype was detected ten times or more. The V gene is TRBV7-8, the J gene TRBJ2-1; no firm D call. V lost 5 bases to trimming and J lost 7 bases, with 9 bases between them. This CDR3 comprises 12 residues. The germline CDR1 and CDR2 sequences are SGHVS and FQNEAQ. In DNA, the CDR3 is TGTGCCAGCAGCACTTTCGAAAATGAGCAGTTCTTC. It encodes CASSTFENEQFF.

This rearrangement joins TRBV19 to TRBJ2-7, with 11 bases fitting TRBD2. J gave up 2 bases and V 8 bases, and 11 bases lay outside the gene matches. Germline lookup yields CDR1 LNHDA and CDR2 SQIVND (reference sequence). This CDR3 is built from 16 residues. In DNA, the CDR3 is TGTGCCAGTCGAACCGTAGGGACTAGCGGAACCTACGAGCAGTACTTC. As protein: CASRTVGTSGTYEQYF.

Remarks on this clonotype: The CDR3 does not end in the conserved phenylalanine or tryptophan, so this is likely a read error. The chain has TRBV5-4 and TRBJ2-1; 8 bases map to TRBD2. Trimming took 4 bases from V and 2 from J; bases not matched to a gene: 8. The CDR3 is 16 amino acids. Germline CDR1 and CDR2: SGHNT and YYREEE (reference sequence). The CDR3 region is CASSGSGSFTYNEQFS. CDR3 sequence (DNA): TGTGCCAGCAGCGGAAGCGGGAGTTTCACCTACAATGAGCAGTTCTCC.

At least ten counts were recorded for this clonotype. This chain links TRBV20-1 with TRBJ1-2; D is perhaps TRBD1 (6 bases). CDR1 is DFQATT and CDR2 is SNEGSKA in the germline V gene (reference sequence). CDR3 length: 13 amino acids. V was shortened by 2 bases and J by 1 base, with 8 bases between the two germline ends. The CDR3 region has the DNA TGCAGTGCTAGACGGACAGATAACTATGGCTACACCTTC. Encoded protein: CSARRTDNYGYTF.

The J gene is TRBJ2-7, the V gene TRBV19, with 9 bases lining up with TRBD1. This CDR3 is built from 14 residues. The V gene end was trimmed by 6 bases and the J gene end by 1 base; junction bases not matched to a gene: 4. Germline-derived CDR1 and CDR2 are LNHDA and SQIVND (reference sequence). The CDR3: CASSRDRVSYEQYF. The DNA of the CDR3 is TGTGCCAGTAGCCGGGACAGGGTATCCTACGAGCAGTACTTC.

This clonotype was counted only a few times. V and J are TRBV6-2 or TRBV6-3 and TRBJ2-7, with TRBD2 identical over 7 bases. CDR1 is MNHEY and CDR2 is SVGEGT in the germline V gene. The CDR3 length is 12 residues. The J segment lost 2 bases and the V segment lost 6 bases, leaving 1 base of the junction unmatched. CDR3 nucleotide sequence: TGTGCCAGCAGCGGGAGGACCTACGAGCAGTACTTC. Its translation is CASSGRTYEQYF.

This clonotype was observed a handful of times. The gene calls are TRBV7-8 and TRBJ2-6; D tentatively reads TRBD1 or TRBD2 (5 bases each). Germline lookup yields CDR1 SGHVS and CDR2 FQNEAQ. The CDR3 extends over 16 amino acids. The V gene lost 5 bases and the J gene lost 3 bases, with 14 bases spanning the gap. This CDR3 reads CASSVGPRGGANVLTF. DNA for the CDR3: TGTGCCAGCAGCGTGGGACCGCGCGGTGGGGCCAACGTCCTGACTTTC.

This clonotype appeared many times. V gene TRBV20-1 combines with J gene TRBJ1-1; D is undetermined. CDR3 length: 14 residues. Germline assignment: CDR1 DFQATT and CDR2 SNEGSKA (reference sequence). V lost 3 bases to trimming and J lost 4 bases, with 15 bases between them. CDR3 residues: CSASPPYSGTEAFF. The CDR3 coding sequence is TGCAGTGCTAGTCCCCCTTACTCCGGCACTGAAGCTTTCTTT.

Only a few counts were recorded for this clonotype. This sequence joins TRBV20-1 and TRBJ2-7; D may be TRBD1 (5 bases). This CDR3 spans 9 amino acids. Trimming took 7 bases from V and 9 from J, leaving 10 bases between them. Germline CDR1 is DFQATT and CDR2 is SNEGSKA (reference sequence). The CDR3 sequence is CSVGAVQYF. Here the CDR3 DNA reads TGCAGTGTAGGGGCGGTGCAGTACTTC.

This clonotype was found many times. The gene calls are TRBV18 and TRBJ2-5; the match to TRBD2 covers 14 bases. Per the germline V gene, CDR1 is KGHSH and CDR2 is LQKENI. The CDR3 has 16 amino acids. V lost 5 bases, J lost 3 bases, and 5 bases stayed unmatched. The CDR3 spells CASSSGLAGAEETQYF. DNA for the CDR3: TGTGCCAGCTCATCGGGACTAGCGGGAGCGGAAGAGACCCAGTACTTC.

This clonotype was recorded many times. The J gene is TRBJ2-1, the V gene TRBV29-1; D uncertain. The CDR3 contains 10 residues. CDR1 SQVTM and CDR2 ANQGSEA come from the germline V gene. Trimming took off 4 bases at V and 8 bases at J, with 6 bases between the two ends. CDR3 region: CSVGSYEQFF. CDR3 sequence (DNA): TGCAGCGTTGGGTCATATGAGCAGTTCTTC.

There are many counts of this clonotype. The J gene is TRBJ2-5, the V gene TRBV6-1; 8 positions agree with TRBD1. The CDR3 contains 15 residues. Trimming at V came to 0 bases and at J to 4 bases, leaving 4 bases not matched to a gene. Germline-derived CDR1 and CDR2 are MNHNS and SASEGT. CDR3 amino acids: CASSEASRGLETQYF. In DNA, the CDR3 is TGTGCCAGCAGTGAAGCTTCCAGGGGGCTAGAGACCCAGTACTTC.

This clonotype was found many times. V and J are TRBV20-1 and TRBJ1-1; no firm D call. The CDR3 covers 12 residues. Trimming cost V 5 bases and J 1 base, with 8 bases left between them. CDR1 DFQATT and CDR2 SNEGSKA come from the germline V gene (reference sequence). The CDR3 spells CSASPGNTEAFF. The CDR3 bases are TGCAGTGCTTCACCTGGGAACACTGAAGCTTTCTTT.

This clonotype showed up many times. The V and J genes are TRBV12-3 or TRBV12-4 and TRBJ2-7, with 9 bases that match TRBD2. Trimming removed 8 bases from V and 7 bases from J; junction bases left unmatched: 9. CDR3 length: 13 residues. As DNA, the CDR3 is TGTGCCAGCGGCCGGAGGCGGGGGGGGGAGCAGTACTTC. Encoded protein: CASGRRRGGEQYF.

This clonotype showed up just a few times. The V and J genes are TRBV10-3 and TRBJ2-6; TRBD1 matches 11 bases. Trimming removed 6 bases from V and 0 bases from J; junction bases left unmatched: 10. The germline V gene encodes CDR1 ENHRY and CDR2 SYGVKD. CDR3 length: 19 residues. CDR3 nucleotide sequence: TGTGCCATCAGACGGACAGGGGGCTCCCTTTTCTCTGGGGCCAACGTCCTGACTTTC. It codes for CAIRRTGGSLFSGANVLTF.

For the CDR3, the DNA is TGTGCCAGCAGCTGTGCCGGGACTAGCGGGATATACAATGAGCAGTTCTTC. Residues: CASSCAGTSGIYNEQFF. This sequence joins TRBV5-8 and TRBJ2-1; 13 nucleotides agree with TRBD2. The ends lost 3 bases at V and 4 bases at J; junction bases unmatched: 7. Germline assignment: CDR1 SGHTS and CDR2 YDEGEE. This CDR3 has 17 amino acids.

The CDR3 DNA follows: TGCGCCAGCAGCTTGGATGTACAGGGCCCTGGGGCCAACGTCCTGACTTTC. The encoded protein is CASSLDVQGPGANVLTF. The rearrangement links TRBV5-1 to TRBJ2-6, with D possibly being TRBD1 (6 bases). This CDR3 is built from 17 residues. Trimming stripped 0 bases from V and 2 bases from J, with 12 bases between. Germline-derived CDR1 and CDR2 are SGHRS and YFSETQ. The whole variable domain, filled in from reference TRBV5-1 and TRBJ2-6, reads KAGVTQTPRYLIKTRGQQVTLSCSPISGHRSVSWYQQTPGQGLQFLFEYFSETQRNKGNFPGRFSGRQFSNSRSEMNVSTLELGDSALYLCASSLDVQGPGANVLTFGAGSRLTVL.